The text below deals with one T cell receptor (beta chain). The antigen is unknown. TCRdb recomputed calls from the reads with MiXCR, one row per CDR3 protein. The sample contains fewer than 900,000 distinct CDR3 sequences, about 27% of which appear only once. The data stem from a study of T cell repertoires in cytomegalovirus infection. At the level of the study: Well-studied HLA-B-restricted epitopes and recently identified HLA-C-restricted epitopes of CMV were both used in the study. Both a matching HLA type and CMV infection were indicated by public TCR beta signatures.

The study, taken as a whole, reports: Identification of carriers of CMV plus the relevant HLA was performed using cumulative public TCR beta family frequency. HLA-C-restricted CMV clonotypes gave the most frequent clonotype in two of eight donors.

Trimming cost V 3 bases and J 2 bases; bases outside gene matches: 4. The CDR3 has 15 residues. Germline V CDR1 and CDR2: SGHTA, FQGNSA. The source of this sequence is a human donor in good health (CMV status not recorded). Some clones in this sample may be carry-over from other donors' samples. V usage is TRBV7-2 and J usage is TRBJ2-1; 7 bases align to TRBD2. The source was cultured CD8+ T cells from PBMCs, collected from culture after CMV antigen stimulation. CDR3 sequence: CASSFWGGTYNEQFF. The CDR3 DNA reads as TGTGCCAGCAGCTTTTGGGGGGGGACCTACAATGAGCAGTTCTTC.